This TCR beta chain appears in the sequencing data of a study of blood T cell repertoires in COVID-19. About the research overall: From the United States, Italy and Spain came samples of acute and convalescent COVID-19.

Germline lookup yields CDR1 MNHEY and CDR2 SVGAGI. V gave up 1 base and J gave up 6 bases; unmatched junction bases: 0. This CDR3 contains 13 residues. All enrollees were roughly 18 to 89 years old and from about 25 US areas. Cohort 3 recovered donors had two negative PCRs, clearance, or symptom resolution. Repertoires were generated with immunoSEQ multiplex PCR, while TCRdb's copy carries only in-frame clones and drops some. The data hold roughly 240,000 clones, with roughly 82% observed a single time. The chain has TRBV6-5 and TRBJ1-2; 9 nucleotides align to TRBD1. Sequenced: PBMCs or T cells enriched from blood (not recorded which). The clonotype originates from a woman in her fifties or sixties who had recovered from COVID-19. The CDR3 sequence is CASSYWTGDGYTF. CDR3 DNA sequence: TGTGCCAGCAGTTACTGGACAGGGGATGGCTACACCTTC.